Sequencing of this T cell receptor beta chain was carried out in a study of blood T cell repertoires in COVID-19. Across the whole study: Samples taken during acute and convalescent COVID-19 were collected in the United States, Italy and Spain.

The germline V and J ends were trimmed by 2 bases and 9 bases, with 8 bases remaining between them. This CDR3 spans 12 amino acids. Germline V CDR1 and CDR2: LNHDA, SQIVND (reference sequence). In the study's own analysis: Nucleated cell counts were estimated from reference gene primer amplification. Clones were sequenced by immunoSEQ multiplex PCR, and TCRdb holds only the in-frame ones, with some missing. The V and J calls and the clone size are those of that table, but D and trimming were determined from the DNA. Of fewer than 150,000 clones in the sample, about 85% were seen once. What was sequenced was peripheral blood. This TCR came from a human donor in a cohort sampled during active COVID-19. This rearrangement joins TRBV19 to TRBJ2-1; D remains ambiguous. CDR3 protein: CASSIRRGEQFF. The CDR3 DNA reads as TGTGCCAGTAGTATAAGGCGAGGTGAGCAGTTCTTC.